Listed below are T cell receptor beta chains from one sample, sequenced in a study of tumor-infiltrating lymphocytes in localized non-small cell lung cancer. Repertoires were generated with immunoSEQ multiplex PCR, while TCRdb's copy carries only in-frame clones and drops some. The data contain around 6,500 clones, 60% to 80% of them seen just once; the ten biggest clones take up approximately 8.8%. Sequenced material: lung tumor tissue. These receptors were collected from a human donor with non-small cell lung cancer. The CDR3 runs from the conserved cysteine through the conserved F or W. A D gene is named only where the DNA matches it firmly. Not every row has a clone size; where given, it reads once, few, many or a size class.

abundance	d_gene	v_gene	j_gene	CDR3aa	CDR3nt
few	.	TRBV5-1	TRBJ1-2	CASSLLGLSDGYTF	TGCGCCAGCAGCTTGCTAGGGCTAAGTGATGGCTACACCTTC
.	.	TRBV30	TRBJ2-5	CAWSVSPGAQYF	TGTGCCTGGAGTGTATCCCCGGGGGCCCAGTACTTC
.	.	TRBV27	TRBJ2-1	CASRGYSYNEQFF	TGTGCCAGCAGGGGGTACTCCTACAATGAGCAGTTCTTC
.	.	TRBV5-1	TRBJ1-2	CASSLDNNYGYTF	TGCGCCAGCAGCTTGGATAATAACTATGGCTACACCTTC
.	.	TRBV25-1	TRBJ2-5	CASSLSGVGETQYF	TGTGCCAGCAGTTTATCGGGAGTGGGGGAGACCCAGTACTTC
.	TRBD2	TRBV29-1	TRBJ2-3	CSMGGTDTQYF	TGCAGTATGGGGGGGACCGATACGCAGTATTTT
few	TRBD1	TRBV7-9	TRBJ1-1	CATGQGGTEAFF	TGTGCCACGGGACAGGGCGGCACTGAAGCTTTCTTT
.	TRBD1	TRBV6-5	TRBJ1-1	CASSYLGTGRTEAFF	TGTGCCAGCAGTTACCTTGGGACAGGGCGAACTGAAGCTTTCTTT
.	.	TRBV5-4	TRBJ1-1	CASSFYGTQNTEAFF	TGTGCCAGCAGCTTTTACGGGACACAGAACACTGAAGCTTTCTTT
.	.	TRBV30	TRBJ1-2	CAWSDFGAGGYTF	TGTGCCTGGAGTGACTTCGGGGCCGGTGGCTACACCTTC
.	.	TRBV2	TRBJ1-1	CASSTSPTEAFF	TGTGCCAGCAGTACCTCCCCGACTGAAGCTTTCTTT
.	.	TRBV6-6	TRBJ2-3	CASSYSGQLWDTQYF	TGTGCCAGCAGTTACTCGGGACAACTCTGGGATACGCAGTATTTT
few	TRBD1	TRBV6-5	TRBJ1-4	CASSYLGQGAKLFF	TGTGCCAGCAGTTACCTGGGACAGGGGGCGAAACTGTTTTTT
.	.	TRBV27	TRBJ2-2	CASSFSSSGELFF	TGTGCCAGCAGTTTCAGTTCGAGCGGGGAGCTGTTTTTT
.	.	TRBV28	TRBJ2-1	CASSLLRGGQFF	TGTGCCAGCAGTTTATTAAGGGGTGGGCAGTTCTTC
.	TRBD2	TRBV28	TRBJ2-7	CATYPGTSGRGKYF	TGTGCCACCTACCCCGGGACTAGCGGGAGAGGGAAGTACTTC
.	TRBD1	TRBV4-1	TRBJ1-4	CASSPGTGEEKLFF	TGCGCCAGCAGCCCCGGGACAGGTGAAGAAAAACTGTTTTTT
.	TRBD1	TRBV28	TRBJ2-2	CASSATGETGELFF	TGTGCCAGCAGCGCTACAGGGGAAACCGGGGAGCTGTTTTTT
.	TRBD2	TRBV28	TRBJ2-3	CASGKLAGGADTQYF	TGTGCCAGCGGAAAACTAGCGGGGGGGGCAGATACGCAGTATTTT
.	.	TRBV9	TRBJ1-1	CASSVHGGLTEAFF	TGTGCCAGCAGCGTACACGGCGGCCTTACTGAAGCTTTCTTT
once	TRBD2	TRBV6-6	TRBJ2-3	CASSKLAGDTQYF	TGTGCCAGCAGTAAGTTAGCGGGAGATACGCAGTATTTT
.	.	TRBV9	TRBJ1-1	CASSVSWGNTEAFF	TGTGCCAGCAGCGTAAGTTGGGGGAACACTGAAGCTTTCTTT
.	.	TRBV5-6	TRBJ2-3	CASSLSTDTQYF	TGTGCCAGCAGCCTGAGCACAGATACGCAGTATTTT
.	.	TRBV5-4	TRBJ2-7	CASSLGPSSYEQYF	TGTGCCAGCAGCTTGGGCCCGAGCTCCTACGAGCAGTACTTC
.	.	TRBV10-3	TRBJ2-1	CAISSFDGEQFF	TGTGCCATCAGTTCCTTCGACGGTGAGCAGTTCTTC
.	TRBD2	TRBV27	TRBJ2-2	CASSLTRLAGGPGTGELFF	TGTGCCAGCAGTTTAACGAGACTAGCGGGAGGGCCGGGCACCGGGGAGCTGTTTTTT
.	.	TRBV18	TRBJ2-5	CASSPQETQYF	TGTGCCAGCTCACCCCAAGAGACCCAGTACTTC
.	.	TRBV5-6	TRBJ1-2	CASARDKSYGYTF	TGTGCCAGCGCGAGGGACAAGAGCTATGGCTACACCTTC
.	.	TRBV2	TRBJ1-6	CASSGREVRNSPLHF	TGTGCCAGCAGTGGAAGGGAGGTTCGGAATTCACCCCTCCACTTT
hyperexpanded	.	TRBV6-1	TRBJ2-7	CASSEIRVEQYF	TGTGCCAGCAGTGAAATTAGAGTAGAGCAGTACTTC
.	TRBD1	TRBV30	TRBJ2-1	CAWETQTGFGYNEQFF	TGTGCCTGGGAAACCCAGACAGGGTTTGGCTACAATGAGCAGTTCTTC
medium-sized	.	TRBV6-1	TRBJ1-1	CASSEWKGAFF	TGTGCCAGCAGTGAATGGAAGGGAGCTTTCTTT
.	TRBD1	TRBV28	TRBJ1-4	CASSSPQGVSPTNEKLFF	TGTGCCAGCAGTTCCCCCCAGGGGGTCTCCCCAACTAATGAAAAACTGTTTTTT
few	.	TRBV7-9	TRBJ1-2	CASSLGFGKGYGYTF	TGTGCCAGCAGCTTAGGATTTGGGAAAGGCTATGGCTACACCTTC
once	.	TRBV2	TRBJ1-1	CASSERMGWARAFF	TGTGCCAGCAGTGAAAGGATGGGGTGGGCGAGGGCTTTCTTT
.	.	TRBV5-1	TRBJ1-4	CASRPSGGVEEKLFF	TGCGCCAGCAGACCCTCCGGCGGGGTAGAGGAAAAACTGTTTTTT
.	TRBD1	TRBV18	TRBJ1-2	CASSPPGQGSYGYTF	TGTGCCAGCTCACCGCCGGGACAGGGGTCCTATGGCTACACCTTC
.	.	TRBV25-1	TRBJ2-5	CASRSKETQYF	TGTGCCAGCAGATCGAAAGAGACCCAGTACTTC
.	.	TRBV19	TRBJ2-3	CASTTGADTQYF	TGTGCCAGTACCACGGGGGCCGATACGCAGTATTTT
.	.	TRBV29-1	TRBJ2-1	CSVNRDGSNEQFF	TGCAGCGTTAATAGGGACGGTAGCAATGAGCAGTTCTTC
.	.	TRBV7-9	TRBJ2-7	CASSLDRTGLEQYF	TGTGCCAGCAGCTTAGATCGTACTGGGCTCGAGCAGTACTTC
.	.	TRBV15	TRBJ1-1	CATEAKTGPFMNTEAFF	TGTGCCACCGAAGCCAAGACAGGACCCTTTATGAACACTGAAGCTTTCTTT
.	.	TRBV2	TRBJ1-5	CASRAGSGGQPQHF	TGTGCCAGCAGGGCAGGGAGCGGGGGACAGCCCCAGCATTTT
.	.	TRBV5-1	TRBJ1-3	CASSLEGRNTIYF	TGCGCCAGCAGCTTGGAGGGTCGAAACACCATATATTTT
.	.	TRBV28	TRBJ2-3	CASSPNGDTQYF	TGTGCCAGCAGTCCCAACGGAGATACGCAGTATTTT
.	.	TRBV7-9	TRBJ1-5	CASSLAGWQPQHF	TGTGCCAGCAGCTTAGCAGGTTGGCAGCCCCAGCATTTT
.	.	TRBV6-6	TRBJ1-1	CASMRTNTEAFF	TGTGCCAGCATGAGGACAAACACTGAAGCTTTCTTT
.	TRBD2	TRBV18	TRBJ2-1	CASSLSTSGRNNEQFF	TGTGCCAGCTCCCTTAGTACTAGCGGGAGAAACAATGAGCAGTTCTTC
.	.	TRBV6-5	TRBJ1-6	CASSYVGSPLHF	TGTGCCAGCAGTTACGTAGGTTCACCCCTCCACTTT
.	.	TRBV15	TRBJ2-1	CATSIFSSNEQFF	TGTGCCACCAGCATCTTTTCTAGTAATGAGCAGTTCTTC
.	.	TRBV9	TRBJ2-2	CASSKDSGLNTGELFF	TGTGCCAGCAGCAAGGACTCCGGCCTGAACACCGGGGAGCTGTTTTTT
.	.	TRBV5-4	TRBJ2-6	CASSLGGAGANVLTF	TGTGCCAGCAGCCTAGGGGGAGCTGGGGCCAACGTCCTGACTTTC
few	.	TRBV5-1	TRBJ1-1	CASSLEGRTEAFF	TGCGCCAGCAGCTTGGAGGGGAGGACTGAAGCTTTCTTT
.	TRBD1	TRBV5-4	TRBJ1-4	CASSFPEGTDEEKLFF	TGTGCCAGCAGCTTTCCCGAGGGGACAGACGAAGAAAAACTGTTTTTT
.	.	TRBV11-1	TRBJ2-2	CASRTGQNTGELFF	TGTGCCAGCAGAACAGGGCAGAACACCGGGGAGCTGTTTTTT
.	.	TRBV29-1	TRBJ2-3	CSVHTGAISSTDTQYF	TGCAGCGTCCACACCGGGGCCATCTCTAGCACAGATACGCAGTATTTT
.	TRBD2	TRBV14	TRBJ2-7	CASSPRVGSGSYEQYF	TGTGCCAGCAGCCCTCGGGTGGGTAGCGGGAGCTACGAGCAGTACTTC
.	.	TRBV5-4	TRBJ2-3	CASSFWGTDTQYF	TGTGCCAGCAGCTTCTGGGGTACAGATACGCAGTATTTT
.	.	TRBV10-3	TRBJ2-7	CAVRGSLRDEQYF	TGTGCCGTCCGTGGGTCCCTGAGAGACGAGCAGTACTTC